The clone carrying this T cell receptor (beta chain) was recorded only once. The antigen remains undetermined. The junction differs from germline at one of its ends, possibly a read error. This sample also contains other DNA sequences that code for the same CDR3. These data belong to a study of cytomegalovirus exposure and HLA in healthy donors. Whole-study results and caveats: Within an earlier analysis, most TCR beta V segments proved productive either about 87% or about 30% of the time.

Primers included in the PCR were 60 Vbeta and 13 Jbeta primers. The method was immunoSEQ multiplex PCR; TCRdb's version includes in-frame clones alone and lacks a portion of them. The sample consists of some 76,000 clones, 70% to 90% of them appearing once. Germline V gene sequence: CDR1 SGHDT, CDR2 YYEEEE. The CDR3 consists of 12 residues. This sequence originates from a woman aged 25 to 39 in good health and CMV-seronegative. The specimen sequenced was PBMCs. The chain employs TRBV5-6 and TRBJ2-7; TRBD1 might be the D (6 bases). Here the CDR3 reads CASSRDNYEQYF. For the CDR3, the DNA is TGTGCCAGCAGCAGGGACAACTACGAACAGTACTTC.